The following is a T cell receptor beta chain sequence with its context. Study processing details: For nucleated cells, counts were estimated from reference gene primer amplification. The data were produced by immunoSEQ multiplex PCR, yet TCRdb's version contains in-frame clones alone and is incomplete. V and J calls and clone size are given by that table; D and trimming were obtained from the DNA. The repertoire holds about 330,000 clones, with over 75% as singletons. Recovered status applied to Cohort 3 donors who had two consecutive negative PCRs. It also applied to those with clearance or with symptom resolution. The data were taken from a study of blood T cell repertoires in COVID-19. CDR1 and CDR2 (germline): MNHEY, SVGAGI. The V end lost 8 bases, the J end lost 1 base, and 17 bases lay between the germline ends. There are 15 residues in the CDR3.

Sequenced: PBMCs or T cells enriched from blood (not recorded which). V is TRBV6-5 and J is TRBJ1-2; the D is unclear. The origin of this receptor is a woman younger than 45 who had recovered from COVID-19. The CDR3 DNA reads TGTGCCAGCGGTCGCGGGAGTAACCTTAACTATGGCTACACCTTC. Translation: CASGRGSNLNYGYTF.